The clone carrying this T cell receptor beta chain was seen just once. The CDR3 has 13 amino acids. With 1 base removed from V and 10 bases from J, the gap between germline ends came to 11 bases. The entry originates in a study of blood T cell repertoires in COVID-19. Study overall: COVID-19 samples from acute and convalescent phases originated in the United States, Italy and Spain.

In the original workflow: By means of reference gene primer amplification, nucleated cell counts were estimated. Assay: immunoSEQ multiplex PCR; the TCRdb copy retains only in-frame clones and omits some. That table gives V, J and clone size, and the DNA gave D and trimming. The sample comprises approximately 130,000 clones, roughly 81% of which are singletons, and 9.5% to 15% rests with the top ten. The origin of this receptor is a human donor in a cohort sampled during active COVID-19. The source material was peripheral blood. This rearrangement joins TRBV12-3 or TRBV12-4 to TRBJ2-1; no firm D call. The CDR3 region has the DNA TGTGCCAGCAGTTTAGTGTCCAAAGCGGAGCAGTTCTTC. Protein sequence: CASSLVSKAEQFF.